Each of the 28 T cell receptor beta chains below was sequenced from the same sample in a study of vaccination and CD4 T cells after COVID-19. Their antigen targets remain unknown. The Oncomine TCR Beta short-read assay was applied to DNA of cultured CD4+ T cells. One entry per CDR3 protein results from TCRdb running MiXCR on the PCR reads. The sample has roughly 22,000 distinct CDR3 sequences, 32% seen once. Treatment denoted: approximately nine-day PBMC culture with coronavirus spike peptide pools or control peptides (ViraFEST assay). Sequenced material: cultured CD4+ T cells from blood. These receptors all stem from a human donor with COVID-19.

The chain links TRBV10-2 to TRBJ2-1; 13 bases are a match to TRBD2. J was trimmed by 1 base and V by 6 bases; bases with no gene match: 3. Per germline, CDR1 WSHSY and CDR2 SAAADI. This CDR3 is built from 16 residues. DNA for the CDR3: TGCGCCAGCAGGGTGACTAGCGGGGGGTCCTACAATGAGCAGTTCTTC. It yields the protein CASRVTSGGSYNEQFF.

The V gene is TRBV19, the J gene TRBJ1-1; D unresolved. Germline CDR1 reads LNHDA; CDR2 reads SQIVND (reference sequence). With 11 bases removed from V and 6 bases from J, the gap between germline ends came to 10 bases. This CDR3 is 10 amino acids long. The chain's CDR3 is CAPKPPEAFF. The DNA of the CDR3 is TGTGCCCCTAAACCGCCTGAAGCTTTCTTT.

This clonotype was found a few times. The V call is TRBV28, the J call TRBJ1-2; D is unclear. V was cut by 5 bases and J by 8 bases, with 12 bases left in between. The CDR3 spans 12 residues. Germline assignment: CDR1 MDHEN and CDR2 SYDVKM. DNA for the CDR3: TGTGCCAGCAGTCTGATCCAGACGGGCTACACCTTC. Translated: CASSLIQTGYTF.

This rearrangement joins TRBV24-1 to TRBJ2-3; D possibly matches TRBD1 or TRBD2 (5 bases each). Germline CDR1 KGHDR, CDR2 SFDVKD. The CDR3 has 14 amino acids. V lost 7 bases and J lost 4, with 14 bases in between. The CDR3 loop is CATSQRGPPDTQYF. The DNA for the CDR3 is TGTGCCACCAGCCAACGGGGCCCCCCAGATACGCAGTATTTT.

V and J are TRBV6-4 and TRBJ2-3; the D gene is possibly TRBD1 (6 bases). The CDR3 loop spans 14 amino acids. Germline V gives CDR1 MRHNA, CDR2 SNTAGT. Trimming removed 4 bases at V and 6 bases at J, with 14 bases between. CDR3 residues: CASSAGGAADTQYF. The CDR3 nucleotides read TGTGCCAGCAGTGCTGGGGGCGCCGCGGATACGCAGTATTTT.

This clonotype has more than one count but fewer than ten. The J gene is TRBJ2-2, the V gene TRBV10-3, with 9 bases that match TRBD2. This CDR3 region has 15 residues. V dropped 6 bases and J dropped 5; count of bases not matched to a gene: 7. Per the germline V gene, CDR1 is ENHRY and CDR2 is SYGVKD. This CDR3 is CAIRDLAGQTGELFF. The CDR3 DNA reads TGTGCCATCAGGGATCTAGCGGGGCAGACCGGGGAGCTGTTTTTT.

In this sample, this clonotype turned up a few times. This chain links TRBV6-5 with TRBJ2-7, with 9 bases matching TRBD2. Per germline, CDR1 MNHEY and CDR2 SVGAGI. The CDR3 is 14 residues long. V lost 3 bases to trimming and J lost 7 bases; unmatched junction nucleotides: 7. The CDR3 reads CASSYSGGFREQYF. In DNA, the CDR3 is TGTGCCAGCAGTTATAGCGGGGGTTTTCGGGAGCAGTACTTC.

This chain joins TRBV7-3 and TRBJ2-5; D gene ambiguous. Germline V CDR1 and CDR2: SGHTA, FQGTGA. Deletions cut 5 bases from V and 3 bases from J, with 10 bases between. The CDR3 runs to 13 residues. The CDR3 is CASSLGPKETQYF. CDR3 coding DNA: TGTGCCAGCAGCCTTGGTCCTAAAGAGACCCAGTACTTC.

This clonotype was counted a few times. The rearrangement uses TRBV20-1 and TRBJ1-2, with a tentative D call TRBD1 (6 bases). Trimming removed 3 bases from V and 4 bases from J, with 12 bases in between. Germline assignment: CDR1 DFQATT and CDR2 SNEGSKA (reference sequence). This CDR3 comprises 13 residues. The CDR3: CSASADSLYGYTF. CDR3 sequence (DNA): TGCAGTGCTAGCGCGGACAGTCTCTATGGCTACACCTTC.

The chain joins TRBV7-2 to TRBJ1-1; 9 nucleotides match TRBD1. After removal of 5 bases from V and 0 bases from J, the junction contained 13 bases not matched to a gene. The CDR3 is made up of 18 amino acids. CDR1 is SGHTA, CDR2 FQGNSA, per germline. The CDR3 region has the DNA TGTGCCAGCAGCCTTAGATCGGGGACAGGGAGACTGAACACTGAAGCTTTCTTT. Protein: CASSLRSGTGRLNTEAFF.

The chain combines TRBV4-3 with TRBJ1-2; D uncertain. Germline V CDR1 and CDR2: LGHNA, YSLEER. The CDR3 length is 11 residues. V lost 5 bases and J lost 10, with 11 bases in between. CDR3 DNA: TGCGCCAGCAGCGAATACGGGGTCTACACCTTC. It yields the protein CASSEYGVYTF.

This CDR3 reads CASSLSRGQGYNEQFF. The DNA for the CDR3 is TGTGCCAGCAGTTTATCGAGGGGACAGGGCTACAATGAGCAGTTCTTC. This rearrangement joins TRBV27 to TRBJ2-1; 9 bases line up with TRBD1. Germline lookup yields CDR1 MNHEY and CDR2 SMNVEV (reference sequence). V shed 0 bases, J shed 3 bases, and the junction held 3 bases outside the gene matches. The CDR3 extends over 16 amino acids.

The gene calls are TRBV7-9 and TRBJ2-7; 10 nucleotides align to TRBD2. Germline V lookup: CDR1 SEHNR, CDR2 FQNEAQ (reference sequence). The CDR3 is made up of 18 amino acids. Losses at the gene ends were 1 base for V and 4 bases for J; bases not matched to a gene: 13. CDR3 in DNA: TGTGCCAGCAGCTTAGGGCCTGGAGAAGCGGGGGGGTTTTACGAGCAGTACTTC. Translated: CASSLGPGEAGGFYEQYF.

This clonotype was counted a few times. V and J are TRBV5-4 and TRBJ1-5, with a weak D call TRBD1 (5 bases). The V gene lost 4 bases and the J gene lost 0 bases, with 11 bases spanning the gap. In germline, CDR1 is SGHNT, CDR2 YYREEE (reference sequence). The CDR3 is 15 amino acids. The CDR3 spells CASSTGLDSNQPQHF. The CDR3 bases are TGTGCCAGCAGCACGGGACTGGATAGCAATCAGCCCCAGCATTTT.

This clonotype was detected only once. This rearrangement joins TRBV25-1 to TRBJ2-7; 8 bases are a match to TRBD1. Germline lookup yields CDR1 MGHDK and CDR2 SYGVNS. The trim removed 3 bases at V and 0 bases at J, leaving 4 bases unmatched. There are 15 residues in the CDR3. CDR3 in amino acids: CASSDGTGASYEQYF. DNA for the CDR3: TGTGCCAGCAGTGATGGGACAGGTGCCTCCTACGAGCAGTACTTC.

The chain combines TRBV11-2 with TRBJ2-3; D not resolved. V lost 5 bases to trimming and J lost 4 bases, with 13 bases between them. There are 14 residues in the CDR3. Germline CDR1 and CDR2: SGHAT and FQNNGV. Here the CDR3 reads CASSILTWADTQYF. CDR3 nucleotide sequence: TGTGCCAGCAGCATACTCACTTGGGCAGATACGCAGTATTTT. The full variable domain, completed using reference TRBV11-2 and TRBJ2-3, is EAGVAQSPRYKIIEKRQSVAFWCNPISGHATLYWYQQILGQGPKLLIQFQNNGVVDDSQLPKDRFSAERLKGVDSTLKIQPAKLEDSAVYLCASSILTWADTQYFGPGTRLTVL.

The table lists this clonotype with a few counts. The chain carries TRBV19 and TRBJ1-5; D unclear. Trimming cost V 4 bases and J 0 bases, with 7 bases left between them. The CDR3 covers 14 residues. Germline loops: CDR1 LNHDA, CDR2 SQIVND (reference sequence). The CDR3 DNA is TGTGCCAGTAGTAGGGAAGATAGCAATCAGCCCCAGCATTTT. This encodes CASSREDSNQPQHF.

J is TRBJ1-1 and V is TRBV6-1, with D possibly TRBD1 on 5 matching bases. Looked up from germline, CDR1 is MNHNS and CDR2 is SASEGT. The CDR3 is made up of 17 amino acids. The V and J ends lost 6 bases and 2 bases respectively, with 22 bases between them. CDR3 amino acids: CASSRALGRGTNTEAFF. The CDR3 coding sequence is TGTGCCAGCAGCCGGGCTCTGGGTCGAGGGACTAACACTGAAGCTTTCTTT.

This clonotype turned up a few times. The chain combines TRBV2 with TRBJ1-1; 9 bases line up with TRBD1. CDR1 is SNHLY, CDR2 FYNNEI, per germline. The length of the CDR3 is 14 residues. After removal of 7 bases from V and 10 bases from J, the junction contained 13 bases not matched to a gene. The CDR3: CASIAGTGRTRAFF. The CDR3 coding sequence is TGTGCCAGCATCGCCGGGACAGGGCGGACGCGAGCTTTCTTT.

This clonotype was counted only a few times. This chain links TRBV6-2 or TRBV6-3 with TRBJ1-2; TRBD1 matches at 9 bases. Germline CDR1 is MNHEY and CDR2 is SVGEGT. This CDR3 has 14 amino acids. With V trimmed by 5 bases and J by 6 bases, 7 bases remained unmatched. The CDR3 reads CASSTTDRGDGYTF. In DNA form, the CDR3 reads TGTGCCAGCAGTACCACGGACAGGGGAGATGGCTACACCTTC.

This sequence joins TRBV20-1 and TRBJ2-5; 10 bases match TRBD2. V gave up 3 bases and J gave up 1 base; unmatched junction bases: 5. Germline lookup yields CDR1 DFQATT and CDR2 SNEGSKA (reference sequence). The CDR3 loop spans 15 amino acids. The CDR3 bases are TGCAGTGCTAGCCGGGCTAGCGGGGGCCAAGAGACCCAGTACTTC. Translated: CSASRASGGQETQYF.

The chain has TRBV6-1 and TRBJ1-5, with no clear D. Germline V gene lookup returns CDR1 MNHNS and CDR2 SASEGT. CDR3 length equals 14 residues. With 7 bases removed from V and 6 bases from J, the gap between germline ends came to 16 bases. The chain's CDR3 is CASTPGGLGQPQHF. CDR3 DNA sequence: TGTGCCAGCACCCCGGGAGGGTTAGGTCAGCCCCAGCATTTT.

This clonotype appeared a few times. The CDR3 DNA reads TGTGCCAGCAGTCCTCTTGACGTCTATACGCAGTATTTT. This codes for CASSPLDVYTQYF. This chain joins TRBV6-1 and TRBJ2-3; D unclear. The CDR3 totals 13 residues. CDR1 and CDR2 from the germline V gene are MNHNS and SASEGT. V was clipped by 5 bases and J by 7 bases, with 13 bases between them.

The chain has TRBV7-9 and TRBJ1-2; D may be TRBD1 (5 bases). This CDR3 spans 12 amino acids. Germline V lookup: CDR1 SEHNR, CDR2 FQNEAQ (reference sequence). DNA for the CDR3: TGTGTCTCCGGGGGGGGTAACTATGGCTACACCTTC. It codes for CVSGGGNYGYTF. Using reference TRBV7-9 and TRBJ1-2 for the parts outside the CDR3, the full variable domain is DTGVSQNPRHKITKRGQNVTFRCDPISEHNRLYWYRQTLGQGPEFLTYFQNEAQLEKSRLLSDRFSAERPKGSFSTLEIQRTEQGDSAMYLCVSGGGNYGYTFGSGTRLTVV.

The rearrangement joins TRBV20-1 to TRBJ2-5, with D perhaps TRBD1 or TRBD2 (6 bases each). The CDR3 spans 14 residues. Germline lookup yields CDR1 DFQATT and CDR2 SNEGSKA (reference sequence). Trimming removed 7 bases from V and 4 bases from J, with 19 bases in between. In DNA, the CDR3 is TGCAGTGGAGGAGGGGGGCGGGTCCGAGAGACCCAGTACTTC. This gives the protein CSGGGGRVRETQYF.

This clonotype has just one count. CDR3: CASSRRTSGGRGRYEQYF. The CDR3 region has the DNA TGTGCCAGCAGTCGACGGACTAGCGGGGGCCGGGGTCGTTACGAGCAGTACTTC. This sequence joins TRBV27 and TRBJ2-7; 13 nucleotides line up with TRBD2. Looked up from germline, CDR1 is MNHEY and CDR2 is SMNVEV (reference sequence). The CDR3 covers 18 residues. Losses at the gene ends were 5 bases for V and 4 bases for J; bases not matched to a gene: 14.

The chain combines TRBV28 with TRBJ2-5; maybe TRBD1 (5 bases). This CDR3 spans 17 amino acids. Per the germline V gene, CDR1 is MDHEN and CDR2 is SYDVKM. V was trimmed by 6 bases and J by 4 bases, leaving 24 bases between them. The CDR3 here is CASSPPGHPQASETQYF. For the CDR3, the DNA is TGTGCCAGCAGCCCCCCAGGACACCCTCAGGCTTCAGAGACCCAGTACTTC.

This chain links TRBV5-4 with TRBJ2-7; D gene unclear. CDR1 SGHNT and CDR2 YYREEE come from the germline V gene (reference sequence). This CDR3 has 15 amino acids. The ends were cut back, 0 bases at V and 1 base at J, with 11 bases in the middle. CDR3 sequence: CASSLARSASYEQYF. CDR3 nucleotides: TGTGCCAGCAGCTTGGCCCGGTCTGCTTCCTACGAGCAGTACTTC.